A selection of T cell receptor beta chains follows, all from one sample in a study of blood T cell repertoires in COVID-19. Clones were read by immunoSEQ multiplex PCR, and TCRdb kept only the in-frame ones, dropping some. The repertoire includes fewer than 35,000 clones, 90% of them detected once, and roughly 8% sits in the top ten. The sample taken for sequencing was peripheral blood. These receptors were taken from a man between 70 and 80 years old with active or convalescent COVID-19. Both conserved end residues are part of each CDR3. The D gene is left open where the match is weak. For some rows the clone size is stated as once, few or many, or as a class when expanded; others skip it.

cdr3_aa: CATSDLGAGGVDTQYF
cdr3_nt: TGTGCCACCAGTGATTTGGGCGCAGGGGGCGTCGATACGCAGTATTTT
v_call: TRBV24-1
j_call: TRBJ2-3
clone_size: once
d_call: TRBD1

cdr3_aa: CASSIRGWTSGRAGYNEQFF
cdr3_nt: TGTGCCAGTAGTATCAGAGGCTGGACTAGCGGGAGGGCCGGGTACAATGAGCAGTTCTTC
v_call: TRBV19
j_call: TRBJ2-1
clone_size: NA
d_call: TRBD2

cdr3_aa: CATQDGGRLDSPLHF
cdr3_nt: TGTGCCACCCAGGACGGGGGAAGGCTTGATTCACCCCTCCACTTT
v_call: TRBV2
j_call: TRBJ1-6
clone_size: NA
d_call: NA

cdr3_aa: CASSPGRRGEEETQYF
cdr3_nt: TGTGCCAGCAGCCCAGGTCGGCGGGGAGAAGAAGAGACCCAGTACTTC
v_call: TRBV11-2
j_call: TRBJ2-5
clone_size: NA
d_call: NA

cdr3_aa: CASSPGLAGGNEQFF
cdr3_nt: TGTGCCAGCAGCCCGGGACTAGCGGGGGGGAATGAGCAGTTCTTC
v_call: TRBV5-4
j_call: TRBJ2-1
clone_size: NA
d_call: TRBD2

cdr3_aa: CASSLAESPYEQYF
cdr3_nt: TGTGCCAGCAGCTTGGCCGAGTCCCCCTACGAGCAGTACTTC
v_call: TRBV5-4
j_call: TRBJ2-7
clone_size: NA
d_call: NA

cdr3_aa: CASSLGQGRKYF
cdr3_nt: TGTGCCAGCAGCTTAGGACAGGGAAGGAAGTATTTT
v_call: TRBV7-3
j_call: TRBJ2-3
clone_size: NA
d_call: TRBD1

cdr3_aa: CASSPIQGMGNQPQHF
cdr3_nt: TGTGCCAGCTCACCGATACAGGGGATGGGCAATCAGCCCCAGCATTTT
v_call: TRBV18
j_call: TRBJ1-5
clone_size: once
d_call: TRBD1

cdr3_aa: CASSLAWTASTDTQYF
cdr3_nt: TGCGCCAGCAGCTTGGCCTGGACAGCTAGCACAGATACGCAGTATTTT
v_call: TRBV5-1
j_call: TRBJ2-3
clone_size: NA
d_call: NA

cdr3_aa: CASSIPTGTSGYTF
cdr3_nt: TGTGCCAGCAGTATCCCGACAGGGACGAGTGGCTACACCTTC
v_call: TRBV28
j_call: TRBJ1-2
clone_size: NA
d_call: TRBD1

cdr3_aa: CSVAFAGSGNTIYF
cdr3_nt: TGCAGCGTTGCTTTTGCGGGGAGTGGAAACACCATATATTTT
v_call: TRBV29-1
j_call: TRBJ1-3
clone_size: NA
d_call: NA

cdr3_aa: CASSEGAGNQPQHF
cdr3_nt: TGTGCCAGCAGTGAAGGGGCAGGGAATCAGCCCCAGCATTTT
v_call: TRBV6-1
j_call: TRBJ1-5
clone_size: NA
d_call: NA

cdr3_aa: CATSRSLDSMFYGYTF
cdr3_nt: TGTGCCACCAGCAGATCACTGGACAGCATGTTCTATGGCTACACCTTC
v_call: TRBV15
j_call: TRBJ1-2
clone_size: NA
d_call: NA

cdr3_aa: CSVGGQVNPEGSEKLFF
cdr3_nt: TGCAGCGTTGGAGGACAGGTCAACCCTGAAGGAAGCGAAAAACTGTTTTTT
v_call: TRBV29-1
j_call: TRBJ1-4
clone_size: few
d_call: TRBD1

cdr3_aa: CASSHFGGLNTEAFF
cdr3_nt: TGTGCCAGCAGCCACTTTGGGGGGTTGAACACTGAAGCTTTCTTT
v_call: TRBV7-9
j_call: TRBJ1-1
clone_size: NA
d_call: NA

cdr3_aa: CASRQDVSSGELFF
cdr3_nt: TGCGCCAGCAGGCAGGATGTTTCCTCCGGGGAGCTGTTTTTT
v_call: TRBV5-1
j_call: TRBJ2-2
clone_size: NA
d_call: NA

cdr3_aa: CASSLPGESNEQFF
cdr3_nt: TGTGCCAGCTCACTACCCGGGGAGTCCAATGAGCAGTTCTTC
v_call: TRBV18
j_call: TRBJ2-1
clone_size: NA
d_call: NA

cdr3_aa: CASSRLTSGSTDTQYF
cdr3_nt: TGTGCCAGCAGCCGCCTGACTAGCGGAAGCACAGATACGCAGTATTTT
v_call: TRBV4-2
j_call: TRBJ2-3
clone_size: NA
d_call: TRBD2

cdr3_aa: CASTWGDQHTGELFF
cdr3_nt: TGTGCCAGCACCTGGGGGGACCAACACACCGGGGAGCTGTTTTTT
v_call: TRBV7-3
j_call: TRBJ2-2
clone_size: once
d_call: NA

cdr3_aa: CASSINQGQSNQPQHF
cdr3_nt: TGTGCCAGTAGTATAAATCAAGGACAGTCAAATCAGCCCCAGCATTTT
v_call: TRBV19
j_call: TRBJ1-5
clone_size: NA
d_call: NA

cdr3_aa: CASSYGQGENSPLHF
cdr3_nt: TGTGCCAGCAGTTACGGACAGGGTGAGAATTCACCCCTCCACTTT
v_call: TRBV6-5
j_call: TRBJ1-6
clone_size: once
d_call: TRBD1

cdr3_aa: CASSVDRVNEQFF
cdr3_nt: TGTGCCAGCAGCGTAGACAGGGTGAATGAGCAGTTCTTC
v_call: TRBV9
j_call: TRBJ2-1
clone_size: once
d_call: NA

cdr3_aa: CATSRKQGSGNTIYF
cdr3_nt: TGTGCCACCAGCAGGAAGCAGGGCAGTGGAAACACCATATATTTT
v_call: TRBV15
j_call: TRBJ1-3
clone_size: NA
d_call: NA

cdr3_aa: CASSYSATGSEKLFF
cdr3_nt: TGTGCCAGCAGTTACTCGGCAACAGGGTCTGAAAAACTGTTTTTT
v_call: TRBV6-5
j_call: TRBJ1-4
clone_size: NA
d_call: NA

cdr3_aa: CASSQVVGLLASRDLYGYTF
cdr3_nt: TGTGCCAGCAGCCAAGTAGTTGGACTTCTGGCGTCCCGCGACCTCTATGGCTACACCTTC
v_call: TRBV3-1/TRBV3-2
j_call: TRBJ1-2
clone_size: NA
d_call: NA

cdr3_aa: CASSQRGGSYEQYF
cdr3_nt: TGTGCCAGCAGCCAACGGGGGGGTTCCTACGAGCAGTACTTC
v_call: TRBV4-2
j_call: TRBJ2-7
clone_size: NA
d_call: TRBD2

cdr3_aa: CASSIEAGRNSPLHF
cdr3_nt: TGTGCCAGTAGTATAGAGGCAGGGAGGAATTCACCCCTCCACTTT
v_call: TRBV19
j_call: TRBJ1-6
clone_size: NA
d_call: NA

cdr3_aa: CASSRDSNSYEQYF
cdr3_nt: TGTGCCAGCAGTCGAGACAGTAACTCCTACGAGCAGTACTTC
v_call: TRBV6-5
j_call: TRBJ2-7
clone_size: NA
d_call: NA

cdr3_aa: CAWSQAAYEQYF
cdr3_nt: TGTGCCTGGAGTCAGGCCGCCTACGAGCAGTACTTC
v_call: TRBV30
j_call: TRBJ2-7
clone_size: NA
d_call: NA

cdr3_aa: CASSVSVSSYNEQFF
cdr3_nt: TGTGCCAGCAGCGTTAGCGTTAGCTCCTACAATGAGCAGTTCTTC
v_call: TRBV9
j_call: TRBJ2-1
clone_size: NA
d_call: NA

cdr3_aa: CASSPIPGTAYEQYF
cdr3_nt: TGTGCCAGCTCACCGATTCCCGGGACAGCCTACGAGCAGTACTTC
v_call: TRBV18
j_call: TRBJ2-7
clone_size: NA
d_call: TRBD1

cdr3_aa: CASSPRPSSGGAHEQYF
cdr3_nt: TGTGCCAGCAGCCCTAGACCCTCTAGCGGGGGGGCCCACGAGCAGTACTTC
v_call: TRBV14
j_call: TRBJ2-7
clone_size: NA
d_call: TRBD2

cdr3_aa: CASSGSGSQNTEAFF
cdr3_nt: TGTGCCAGCAGTGGTTCAGGCAGCCAGAACACTGAAGCTTTCTTT
v_call: TRBV2
j_call: TRBJ1-1
clone_size: NA
d_call: NA

cdr3_aa: CSGSDTRYGYTF
cdr3_nt: TGCAGCGGGTCGGACACCCGCTATGGCTACACCTTC
v_call: TRBV29-1
j_call: TRBJ1-2
clone_size: once
d_call: NA

cdr3_aa: CASSGPSGGAQETQYF
cdr3_nt: TGTGCCAGCAGCGGTCCTAGCGGGGGGGCCCAAGAGACCCAGTACTTC
v_call: TRBV9
j_call: TRBJ2-5
clone_size: NA
d_call: TRBD2

cdr3_aa: CATSDGTVERYEQYF
cdr3_nt: TGTGCCACCAGTGACGGGACAGTTGAACGGTACGAGCAGTACTTC
v_call: TRBV24-1
j_call: TRBJ2-7
clone_size: NA
d_call: TRBD1

cdr3_aa: CASSPRRASGGPENTGELFF
cdr3_nt: TGTGCCAGCTCACCGAGGAGGGCTAGCGGGGGGCCGGAGAACACCGGGGAGCTGTTTTTT
v_call: TRBV18
j_call: TRBJ2-2
clone_size: NA
d_call: TRBD2

cdr3_aa: CASSLSGGRNTEAFF
cdr3_nt: TGTGCCAGCAGCCTCAGCGGGGGGAGGAACACTGAAGCTTTCTTT
v_call: TRBV11-1
j_call: TRBJ1-1
clone_size: NA
d_call: NA

cdr3_aa: CASSFGRGEKLFF
cdr3_nt: TGTGCCAGCAGTTTTGGTAGAGGGGAAAAACTGTTTTTT
v_call: TRBV12-3/TRBV12-4
j_call: TRBJ1-4
clone_size: NA
d_call: NA

cdr3_aa: CASKRRGDTGELFF
cdr3_nt: TGTGCCAGCAAGCGTAGGGGTGATACCGGGGAGCTGTTTTTT
v_call: TRBV2
j_call: TRBJ2-2
clone_size: NA
d_call: NA

cdr3_aa: CASSFPSGGSHNEQFF
cdr3_nt: TGTGCCAGCAGCTTCCCTAGCGGGGGGTCCCACAATGAGCAGTTCTTC
v_call: TRBV7-9
j_call: TRBJ2-1
clone_size: NA
d_call: TRBD2

cdr3_aa: CASSLLGRGGQETQYF
cdr3_nt: TGTGCCAGCAGCTTACTTGGCAGGGGCGGGCAAGAGACCCAGTACTTC
v_call: TRBV11-1
j_call: TRBJ2-5
clone_size: once
d_call: NA

cdr3_aa: CASSLGQGRDGYTF
cdr3_nt: TGTGCCAGCTCATTGGGACAGGGGCGCGATGGCTACACCTTC
v_call: TRBV18
j_call: TRBJ1-2
clone_size: NA
d_call: TRBD1

cdr3_aa: CASSPGQGESSGYTF
cdr3_nt: TGTGCCAGCAGCCCGGGACAGGGGGAGAGCTCTGGCTACACCTTC
v_call: TRBV7-2
j_call: TRBJ1-2
clone_size: NA
d_call: TRBD1

cdr3_aa: CASSPRQGARTEAFF
cdr3_nt: TGTGCCAGCAGCCCGCGACAGGGGGCAAGGACTGAAGCTTTCTTT
v_call: TRBV7-2
j_call: TRBJ1-1
clone_size: few
d_call: TRBD1

cdr3_aa: CASSSRRVRTGNTEAFF
cdr3_nt: TGTGCCAGCAGCTCCCGCCGAGTAAGAACGGGGAACACTGAAGCTTTCTTT
v_call: TRBV11-3
j_call: TRBJ1-1
clone_size: few
d_call: NA

cdr3_aa: CASSTTGSEENEKLFF
cdr3_nt: TGTGCCAGCAGCACGACAGGGTCCGAGGAGAATGAAAAACTGTTTTTT
v_call: TRBV5-6
j_call: TRBJ1-4
clone_size: NA
d_call: TRBD1

cdr3_aa: CASSPDPGTEAFF
cdr3_nt: TGTGCCAGCTCACCTGATCCGGGGACTGAAGCTTTCTTT
v_call: TRBV18
j_call: TRBJ1-1
clone_size: NA
d_call: NA

cdr3_aa: CASRRDRGGYTF
cdr3_nt: TGTGCCAGCAGGCGGGACAGGGGTGGCTACACCTTC
v_call: TRBV3-1/TRBV3-2
j_call: TRBJ1-2
clone_size: NA
d_call: TRBD1

cdr3_aa: CAISEFPVADTQYF
cdr3_nt: TGTGCCATCAGTGAGTTTCCAGTGGCAGATACGCAGTATTTT
v_call: TRBV10-3
j_call: TRBJ2-3
clone_size: NA
d_call: NA

cdr3_aa: CASSESASGRTDTQYF
cdr3_nt: TGCGCCAGCAGTGAGTCGGCTAGCGGGAGAACAGATACGCAGTATTTT
v_call: TRBV10-1
j_call: TRBJ2-3
clone_size: NA
d_call: TRBD2

cdr3_aa: CASSLLTGVDTEAFF
cdr3_nt: TGCGCCAGCAGCTTACTGACAGGGGTGGACACTGAAGCTTTCTTT
v_call: TRBV5-1
j_call: TRBJ1-1
clone_size: once
d_call: TRBD1

cdr3_aa: CASSASGGTSEQYF
cdr3_nt: TGCGCCAGCAGCGCTAGCGGGGGCACGTCCGAGCAGTACTTC
v_call: TRBV5-1
j_call: TRBJ2-7
clone_size: NA
d_call: TRBD2

cdr3_aa: CATAGQGVYVYTF
cdr3_nt: TGTGCCACAGCAGGACAGGGGGTTTATGTCTACACCTTC
v_call: TRBV6-5
j_call: TRBJ1-2
clone_size: NA
d_call: TRBD1

cdr3_aa: CASSLMLLAGGYNEQFF
cdr3_nt: TGTGCCAGCAGCTTAATGCTCTTAGCGGGGGGCTACAATGAGCAGTTCTTC
v_call: TRBV11-2
j_call: TRBJ2-1
clone_size: few
d_call: TRBD2

cdr3_aa: CASSSPGTANYGYTF
cdr3_nt: TGTGCCAGTAGCAGTCCCGGGACAGCGAACTATGGCTACACCTTC
v_call: TRBV19
j_call: TRBJ1-2
clone_size: NA
d_call: TRBD1

cdr3_aa: CASSQDSSFNEKLFF
cdr3_nt: TGTGCCAGCAGCCAGGACTCCAGTTTTAATGAAAAACTGTTTTTT
v_call: TRBV14
j_call: TRBJ1-4
clone_size: NA
d_call: NA

cdr3_aa: CATSVGGPYGYTF
cdr3_nt: TGTGCCACCAGTGTGGGGGGGCCCTATGGCTACACCTTC
v_call: TRBV24-1
j_call: TRBJ1-2
clone_size: NA
d_call: NA

cdr3_aa: CASSPGSHPRFAEAFF
cdr3_nt: TGTGCCAGCAGCCCCGGGTCTCACCCACGATTTGCTGAAGCTTTCTTT
v_call: TRBV3-1/TRBV3-2
j_call: TRBJ1-1
clone_size: NA
d_call: NA

cdr3_aa: CASSQGPPRGANEKLFF
cdr3_nt: TGTGCCAGCAGCCAGGGGCCTCCGCGGGGTGCTAATGAAAAACTGTTTTTT
v_call: TRBV3-1/TRBV3-2
j_call: TRBJ1-4
clone_size: NA
d_call: NA